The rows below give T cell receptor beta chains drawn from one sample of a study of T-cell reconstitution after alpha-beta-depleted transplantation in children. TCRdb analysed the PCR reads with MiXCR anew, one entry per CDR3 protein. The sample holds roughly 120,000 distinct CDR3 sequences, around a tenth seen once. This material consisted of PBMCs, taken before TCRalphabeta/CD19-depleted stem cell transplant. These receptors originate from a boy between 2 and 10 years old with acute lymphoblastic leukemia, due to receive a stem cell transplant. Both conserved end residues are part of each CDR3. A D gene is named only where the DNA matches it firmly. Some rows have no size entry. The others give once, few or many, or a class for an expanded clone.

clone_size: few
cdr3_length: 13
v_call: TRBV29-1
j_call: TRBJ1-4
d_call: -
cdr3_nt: TGCAGCTCTAGGGGGAATAAGGATGAAAAACTGTTTTTT
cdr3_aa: CSSRGNKDEKLFF

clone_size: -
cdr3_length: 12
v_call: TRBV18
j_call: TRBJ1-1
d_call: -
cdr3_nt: TGTGCCAGCTCAACAGCAGGGGATAGAACTTTCTTT
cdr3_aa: CASSTAGDRTFF

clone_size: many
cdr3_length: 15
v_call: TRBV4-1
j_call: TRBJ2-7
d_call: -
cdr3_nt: TGCGCCAGCAGCTCCAGACCAGGGACTCCCTACGAGCAGTACTTC
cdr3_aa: CASSSRPGTPYEQYF

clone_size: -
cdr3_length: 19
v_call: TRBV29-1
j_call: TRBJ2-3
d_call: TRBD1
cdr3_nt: TGCAGCGTTGAAGATTACCAGGACAGGGTTTGGGTCCGCACAGATACGCAGTATTTT
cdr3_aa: CSVEDYQDRVWVRTDTQYF

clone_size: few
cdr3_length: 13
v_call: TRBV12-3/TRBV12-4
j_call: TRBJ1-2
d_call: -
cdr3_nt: TGTGCCAGCAGTCCCGGGACTGACTATGGCTACACCTTC
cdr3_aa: CASSPGTDYGYTF

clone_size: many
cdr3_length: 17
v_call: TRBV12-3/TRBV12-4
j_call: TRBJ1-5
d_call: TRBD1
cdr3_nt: TGTGCCAGCAGTCTCCGGACAGGGTCTCGCGGCAATCAGCCCCAGCATTTT
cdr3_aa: CASSLRTGSRGNQPQHF

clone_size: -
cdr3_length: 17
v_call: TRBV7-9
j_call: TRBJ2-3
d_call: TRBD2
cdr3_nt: TGTGCCAGCAAGGCCCGAGAGCGGGAGGGCTATGCAGATACGCAGTATTTT
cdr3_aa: CASKAREREGYADTQYF

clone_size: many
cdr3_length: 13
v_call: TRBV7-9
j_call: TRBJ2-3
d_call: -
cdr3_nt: TGTGCCAGCAGCCTTAGAAACACAGATACGCAGTATTTT
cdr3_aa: CASSLRNTDTQYF

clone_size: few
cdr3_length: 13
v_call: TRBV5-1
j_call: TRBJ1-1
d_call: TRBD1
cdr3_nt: TGCGCCAGCAGCCTGAGACAGGGCACTGAAGCTTTCTTT
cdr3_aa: CASSLRQGTEAFF

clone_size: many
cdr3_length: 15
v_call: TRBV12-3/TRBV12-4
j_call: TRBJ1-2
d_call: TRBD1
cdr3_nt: TGTGCCAGCAGCCCTACAGGGGGCCAAAGGGATGGCTACACCTTC
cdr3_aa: CASSPTGGQRDGYTF

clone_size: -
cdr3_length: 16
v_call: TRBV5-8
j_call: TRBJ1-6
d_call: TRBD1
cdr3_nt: TGTGCCAGCAGCCAATTCACCGGGACAGGGAGTTCACCCCTCCACTTT
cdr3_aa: CASSQFTGTGSSPLHF

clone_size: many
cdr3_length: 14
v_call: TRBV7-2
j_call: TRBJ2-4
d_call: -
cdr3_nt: TGTGCCAGCAGCTTAGTCGTAGCCAAAAACATTCAGTACTTC
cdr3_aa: CASSLVVAKNIQYF

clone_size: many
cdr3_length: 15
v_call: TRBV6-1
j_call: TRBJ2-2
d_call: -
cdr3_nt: TGTGCCAGCAGTCCCCTCGGAGGGAACACCGGGGAGCTGTTTTTT
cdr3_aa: CASSPLGGNTGELFF

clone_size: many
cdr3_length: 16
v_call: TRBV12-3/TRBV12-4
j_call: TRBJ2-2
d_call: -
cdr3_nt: TGTGCCAGCAGTTTAGACCCGGGGGCGAGCACCGGGGAGCTGTTTTTT
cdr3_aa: CASSLDPGASTGELFF

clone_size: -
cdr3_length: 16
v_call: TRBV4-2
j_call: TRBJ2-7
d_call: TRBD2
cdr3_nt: TGTGCCAGCAGCCAAACCTCCACTAGCGGGAGATTAAGGCAGTACTTC
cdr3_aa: CASSQTSTSGRLRQYF

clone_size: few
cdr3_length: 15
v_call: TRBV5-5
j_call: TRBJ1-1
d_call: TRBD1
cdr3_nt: TGTGCCAGCAGCCCCGGGACAGGCATGAACACTGAAGCTTTCTTT
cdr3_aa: CASSPGTGMNTEAFF